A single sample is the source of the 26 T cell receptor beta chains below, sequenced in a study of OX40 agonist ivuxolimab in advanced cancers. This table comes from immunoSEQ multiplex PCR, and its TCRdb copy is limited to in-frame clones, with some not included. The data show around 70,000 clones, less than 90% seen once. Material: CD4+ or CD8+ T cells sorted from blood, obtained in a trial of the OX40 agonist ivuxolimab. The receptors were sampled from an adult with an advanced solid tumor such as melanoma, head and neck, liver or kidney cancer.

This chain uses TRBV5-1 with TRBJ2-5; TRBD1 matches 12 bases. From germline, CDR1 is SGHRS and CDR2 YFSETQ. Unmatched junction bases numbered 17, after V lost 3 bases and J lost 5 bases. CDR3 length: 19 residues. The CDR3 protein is CASSYHNRDRGHLGETQYF. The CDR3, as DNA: TGCGCCAGCAGCTACCATAACCGGGACAGGGGGCACTTGGGTGAGACCCAGTACTTC.

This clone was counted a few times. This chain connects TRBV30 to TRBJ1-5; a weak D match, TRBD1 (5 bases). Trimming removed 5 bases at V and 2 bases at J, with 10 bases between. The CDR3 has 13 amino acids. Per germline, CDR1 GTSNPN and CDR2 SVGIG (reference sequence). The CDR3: CAWGGKGNQPQHF. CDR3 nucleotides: TGTGCCTGGGGGGGTAAGGGCAATCAGCCCCAGCATTTT.

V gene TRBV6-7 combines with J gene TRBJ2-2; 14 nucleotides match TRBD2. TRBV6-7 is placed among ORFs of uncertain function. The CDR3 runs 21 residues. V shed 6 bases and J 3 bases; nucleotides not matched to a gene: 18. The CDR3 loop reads CASRRLHPGLAGVAYTGELFF. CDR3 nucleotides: TGTGCCAGCAGAAGGCTCCATCCGGGACTAGCGGGAGTCGCTTACACCGGGGAGCTGTTTTTT.

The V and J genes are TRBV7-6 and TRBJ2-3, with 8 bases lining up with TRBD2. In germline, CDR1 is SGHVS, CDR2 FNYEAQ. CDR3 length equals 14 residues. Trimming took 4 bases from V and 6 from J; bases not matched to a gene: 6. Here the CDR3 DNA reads TGTGCCAGCAGCTCCACTAGCGGCAGGGATACGCAGTATTTT. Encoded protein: CASSSTSGRDTQYF.

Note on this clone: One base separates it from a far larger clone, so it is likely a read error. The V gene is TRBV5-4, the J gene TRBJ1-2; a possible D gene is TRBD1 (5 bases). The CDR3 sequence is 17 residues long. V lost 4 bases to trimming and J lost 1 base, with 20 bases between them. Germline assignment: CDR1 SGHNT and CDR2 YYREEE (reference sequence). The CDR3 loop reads CASSQDSWDGHNYGYTF. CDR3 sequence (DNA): TGTGCCAGCAGCCAGGATTCATGGGACGGTCATAACTATGGCTACACCTTC.

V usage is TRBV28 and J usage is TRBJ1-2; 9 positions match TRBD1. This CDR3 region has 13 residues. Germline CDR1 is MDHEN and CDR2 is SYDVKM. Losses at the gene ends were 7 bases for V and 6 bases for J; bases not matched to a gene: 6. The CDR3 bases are TGTGCCAGCACAGACAGGGGGAGGGATGGCTACACCTTC. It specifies CASTDRGRDGYTF.

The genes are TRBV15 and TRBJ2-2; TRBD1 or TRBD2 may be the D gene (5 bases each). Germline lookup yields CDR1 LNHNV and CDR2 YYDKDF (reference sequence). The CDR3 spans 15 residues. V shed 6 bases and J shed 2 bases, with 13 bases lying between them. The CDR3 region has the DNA TGTGCCACCAGTCCTGGGGGAATTAACACCGGGGAGCTGTTTTTT. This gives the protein CATSPGGINTGELFF.

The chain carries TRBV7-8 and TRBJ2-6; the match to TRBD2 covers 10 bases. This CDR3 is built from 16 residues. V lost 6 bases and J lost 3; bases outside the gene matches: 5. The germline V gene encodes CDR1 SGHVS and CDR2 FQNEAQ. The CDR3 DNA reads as TGTGCCAGCAGGAGCGGGAGGGCCGTTGGGGCCAACGTCCTGACTTTC. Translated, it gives CASRSGRAVGANVLTF.

DNA for the CDR3: TGTGCCAGCAGCTTCACTAGCGGGGCTAACACCGGGGAGCTGTTTTTT. This translates into CASSFTSGANTGELFF. The chain combines TRBV7-3 with TRBJ2-2; 10 positions agree with TRBD2. Per germline, CDR1 SGHTA and CDR2 FQGTGA. CDR3 length: 16 amino acids. V lost 3 bases to trimming and J lost 2 bases; unmatched junction nucleotides: 3. The full variable domain, in which reference TRBV7-3 and TRBJ2-2 provide the parts outside the CDR3, is GAGVSQTPSNKVTEKGKYVELRCDPISGHTALYWYRQSLGQGPEFLIYFQGTGAADDSGLPNDRFFAVRPEGSVSTLKIQRTERGDSAVYLCASSFTSGANTGELFFGEGSRLTVL.

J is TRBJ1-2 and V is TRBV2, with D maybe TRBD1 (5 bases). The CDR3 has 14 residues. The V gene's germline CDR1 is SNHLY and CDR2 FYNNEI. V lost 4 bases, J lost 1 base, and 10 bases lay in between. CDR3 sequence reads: CASSVRGLNYGYTF. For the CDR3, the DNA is TGTGCCAGCAGTGTGCGGGGACTTAACTATGGCTACACCTTC.

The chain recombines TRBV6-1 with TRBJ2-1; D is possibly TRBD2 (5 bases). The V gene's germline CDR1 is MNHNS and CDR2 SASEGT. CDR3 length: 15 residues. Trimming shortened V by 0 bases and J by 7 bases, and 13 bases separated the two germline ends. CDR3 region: CASSEALSGGNEQFF. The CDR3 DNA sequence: TGTGCCAGCAGTGAAGCTTTGAGCGGAGGAAATGAGCAGTTCTTC.

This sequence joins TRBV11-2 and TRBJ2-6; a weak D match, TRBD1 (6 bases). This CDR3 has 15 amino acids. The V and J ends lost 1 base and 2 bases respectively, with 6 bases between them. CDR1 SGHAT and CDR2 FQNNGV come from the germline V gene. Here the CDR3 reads CASSLGDTGANVLTF. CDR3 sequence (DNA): TGTGCCAGCAGCTTAGGGGACACTGGGGCCAACGTCCTGACTTTC.

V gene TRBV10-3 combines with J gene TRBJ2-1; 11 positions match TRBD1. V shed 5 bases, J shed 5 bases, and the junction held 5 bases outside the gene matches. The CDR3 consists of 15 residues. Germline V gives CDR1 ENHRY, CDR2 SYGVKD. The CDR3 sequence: CAISTGQGANNEQFF. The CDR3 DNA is TGTGCCATCAGTACCGGACAGGGGGCAAACAATGAGCAGTTCTTC.

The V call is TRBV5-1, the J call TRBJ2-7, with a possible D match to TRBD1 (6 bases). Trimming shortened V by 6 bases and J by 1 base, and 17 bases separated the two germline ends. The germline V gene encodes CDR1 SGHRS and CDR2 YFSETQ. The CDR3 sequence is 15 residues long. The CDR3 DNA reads TGCGCCAGCAAAAGCTCGGGACACACTTCCTACGAGCAGTACTTC. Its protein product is CASKSSGHTSYEQYF.

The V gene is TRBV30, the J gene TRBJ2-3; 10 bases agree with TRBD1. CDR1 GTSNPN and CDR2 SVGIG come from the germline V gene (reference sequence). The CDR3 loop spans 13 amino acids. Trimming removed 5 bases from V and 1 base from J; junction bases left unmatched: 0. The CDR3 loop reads CAWGTGGTDTQYF. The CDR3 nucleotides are TGTGCCTGGGGGACAGGGGGCACAGATACGCAGTATTTT.

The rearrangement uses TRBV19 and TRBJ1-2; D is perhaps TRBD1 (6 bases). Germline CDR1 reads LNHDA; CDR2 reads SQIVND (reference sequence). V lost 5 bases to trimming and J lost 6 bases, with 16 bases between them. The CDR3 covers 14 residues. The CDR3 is CASSPQQGANGYTF. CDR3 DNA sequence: TGTGCCAGTAGTCCACAACAGGGTGCGAATGGCTACACCTTC. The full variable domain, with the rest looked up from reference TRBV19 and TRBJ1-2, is DGGITQSPKYLFRKEGQNVTLSCEQNLNHDAMYWYRQDPGQGLRLIYYSQIVNDFQKGDIAEGYSVSREKKESFPLTVTSAQKNPTAFYLCASSPQQGANGYTFGSGTRLTVV.

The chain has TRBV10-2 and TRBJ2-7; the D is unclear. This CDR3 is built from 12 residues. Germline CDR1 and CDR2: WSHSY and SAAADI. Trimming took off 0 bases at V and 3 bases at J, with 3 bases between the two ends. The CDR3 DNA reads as TGCGCCAGCAGTGAGTCTAGCTACGAGCAGTACTTC. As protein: CASSESSYEQYF.

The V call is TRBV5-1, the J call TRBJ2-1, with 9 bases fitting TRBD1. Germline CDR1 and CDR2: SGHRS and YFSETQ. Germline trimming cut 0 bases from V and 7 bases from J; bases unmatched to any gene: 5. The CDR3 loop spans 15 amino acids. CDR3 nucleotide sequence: TGCGCCAGCAGCTTGGTACAGGGGGCGCTGAATGAGCAGTTCTTC. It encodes CASSLVQGALNEQFF.

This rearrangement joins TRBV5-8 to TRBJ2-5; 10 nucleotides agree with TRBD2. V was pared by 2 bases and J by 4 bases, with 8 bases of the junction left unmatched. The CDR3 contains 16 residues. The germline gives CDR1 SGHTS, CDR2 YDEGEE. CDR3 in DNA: TGTGCCAGCAGCTTCGTTTCTAGCGGGAGAGCAGAGACCCAGTACTTC. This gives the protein CASSFVSSGRAETQYF.

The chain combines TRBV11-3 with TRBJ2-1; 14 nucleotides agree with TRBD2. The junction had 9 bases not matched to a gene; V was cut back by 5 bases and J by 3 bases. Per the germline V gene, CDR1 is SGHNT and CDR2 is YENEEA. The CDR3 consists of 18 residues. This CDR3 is CASSPGTSGSWDYNEQFF. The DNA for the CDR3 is TGTGCCAGCAGCCCCGGGACTAGCGGGAGTTGGGACTACAATGAGCAGTTCTTC.

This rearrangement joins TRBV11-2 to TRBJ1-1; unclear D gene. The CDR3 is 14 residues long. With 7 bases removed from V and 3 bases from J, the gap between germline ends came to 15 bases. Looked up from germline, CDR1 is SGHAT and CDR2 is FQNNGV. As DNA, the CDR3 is TGTGCCAGCAACCTGGCCGGAGATTACACTGAAGCTTTCTTT. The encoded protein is CASNLAGDYTEAFF.

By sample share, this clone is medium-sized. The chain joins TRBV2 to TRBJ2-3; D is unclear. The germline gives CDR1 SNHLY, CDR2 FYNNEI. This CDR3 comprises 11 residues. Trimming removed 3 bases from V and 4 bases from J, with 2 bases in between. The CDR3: CASSDADTQYF. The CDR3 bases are TGTGCCAGCAGTGACGCAGATACGCAGTATTTT. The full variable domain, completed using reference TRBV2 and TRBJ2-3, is EPEVTQTPSHQVTQMGQEVILRCVPISNHLYFYWYRQILGQKVEFLVSFYNNEISEKSEIFDDQFSVERPDGSNFTLKIRSTKLEDSAMYFCASSDADTQYFGPGTRLTVL.

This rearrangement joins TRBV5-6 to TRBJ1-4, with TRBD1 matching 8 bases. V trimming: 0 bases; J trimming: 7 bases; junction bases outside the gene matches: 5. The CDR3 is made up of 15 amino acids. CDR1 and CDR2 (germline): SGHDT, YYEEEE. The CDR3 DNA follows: TGTGCCAGCAGCTTGGGGGTCAGGGGGCGTGAAAAACTGTTTTTT. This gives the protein CASSLGVRGREKLFF.

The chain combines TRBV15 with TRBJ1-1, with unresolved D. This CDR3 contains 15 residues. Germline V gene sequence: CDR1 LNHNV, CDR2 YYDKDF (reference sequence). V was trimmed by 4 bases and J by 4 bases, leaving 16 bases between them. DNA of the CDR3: TGTGCCACCAGCATTCAAAGGGTGGGAGGCACTGAAGCTTTCTTT. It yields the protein CATSIQRVGGTEAFF.

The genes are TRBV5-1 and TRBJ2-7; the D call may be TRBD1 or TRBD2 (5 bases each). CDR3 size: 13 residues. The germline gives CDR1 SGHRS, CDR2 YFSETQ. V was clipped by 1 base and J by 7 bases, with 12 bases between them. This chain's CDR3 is CASSLRWDGEQYF. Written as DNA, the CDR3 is TGCGCCAGCAGCTTGAGGTGGGACGGGGAGCAGTACTTC.

CDR3 DNA sequence: TGTGCCAGCAGCCCGGGACAGGGTGGGCTGTCGAGCTCTGGAAACACCATATATTTT. Protein product: CASSPGQGGLSSSGNTIYF. The genes are TRBV5-4 and TRBJ1-3; 9 bases fit TRBD1. Germline V gene sequence: CDR1 SGHNT, CDR2 YYREEE (reference sequence). The CDR3 totals 19 residues. Unmatched junction bases numbered 14, after V lost 4 bases and J lost 0 bases. Filled out from reference TRBV5-4 and TRBJ1-3, the complete variable domain reads ETGVTQSPTHLIKTRGQQVTLRCSSQSGHNTVSWYQQALGQGPQFIFQYYREEENGRGNFPPRFSGLQFPNYSSELNVNALELDDSALYLCASSPGQGGLSSSGNTIYFGEGSWLTVV.